This T cell receptor beta chain was identified during a study of HIV-infected children after antiretroviral therapy interruption (dated 2019 in TCRdb). About the investigation overall: Eight children, all with CD4+ count above 500 and viral load below 50 copies/ml, were included, of whom four were on planned treatment interruption and four were on continuous treatment. Median age was roughly 10 years in the interruption group and over 7 years in the continuous treatment group. Exposure to EBV and CMV had been recorded for most participating children. For the interruption arm, samples were taken at week 0, at week 12, at the end of interruption (week 24 or 48), and roughly 3 years after the study ended. Continuous-treatment samples were analyzed from corresponding weeks 0, 48 and 150. Alongside thymic output measurements, TCR repertoires of children on planned treatment interruption were compared with TCR repertoires of children on continuous antiretroviral treatment. The paper as a whole reports these results and caveats: For naive CD4+ repertoires of PTI patients, CDR3 sharing between time points dropped once interruption began, while many sequences were shared between the end of interruption and 3 years later. An increase in shared-triplet CDR3 clusters after interruption was observed in three patients; however, the overall increase was not significant unless one outlier patient was excluded. The low number of patients is a limitation and the data should be interpreted with caution.

The CDR3 runs 15 residues from the cysteine to the phenylalanine. Only the CDR3 DNA is retained, 45 bases long and in frame from the first base. Relative to germline, V is missing 2 bases and J is missing 4 bases, with 3 bases of the junction outside any gene match. CDR1 and CDR2, looked up from the germline V gene (reference sequence), are MNHEY and SMNVEV. The library came from 3' RACE. TCR libraries were constructed from RNA with a 3' RACE protocol that used unique molecular identifiers to correct for PCR amplification bias. As many as 12 amplicon libraries were pooled and then sequenced on an Illumina MiSeq using v2 2x250 paired-end chemistry. From the authors' description of their analysis: Reads were processed with Decombinator to assign V and J genes and CDR3, with barcode-based error and PCR bias correction. Repertoires were subsampled to equal depth before Gini coefficient calculation using the R ineq package. GLIPH, Hamming distance and a shared triplet metric were used to assess CDR3 similarity. The raw public data were reprocessed by TCRdb itself: fastp quality trimming at Q25, MiXCR clonotype calling, in-frame beta chains only. Records with the same CDR3 protein are collapsed into one entry carrying the most frequent genes and DNA. These V and J calls derive from TCRdb rather than the authors' analysis. In this sample the table shows 14,000 to 15,000 distinct CDR3 sequences, roughly 3.5% of which occur a single time. The leading ten clones occupy 34% of the sample.

This clonotype was recorded many times. Its binding antigen is unknown. No much larger clone exists at a distance of one base, and base qualities are not known. This specimen's treatment or condition label, per the study, means: PENTA 11 planned treatment interruption arm or continuous ART arm. The participants were children from the United Kingdom between 2 and 15 years old who had been on ART with at least three drugs for 24 weeks or longer. Cryopreserved PBMCs containing at least 5 million viable cells were needed, and several candidate patients were excluded because their viable PBMC yield was low. Memory CD8+ CD45RO+ CD45RA- T cells were FACS-sorted from thawed PBMCs on a FACSAria III cell sorter. The sorted cells were fixed, and RNA was then extracted with the RNeasy FFPE kit and afterward with the RNeasy Micro kit.

The starting material was CD45RO+ CD8+ T cells from PBMCs, pooled from several time points, obtained from a donor given antiretroviral therapy, either interrupted or continuous. In the paper's terms, the cell subset or site label means: memory CD8+ CD45RO+ CD45RA- T cells. The clonotype originates from a pool of human donors with HIV. The sequence links TRBV27 to TRBJ2-5; TRBD1 agrees with 11 junctional bases. The sequenced DNA: TGTGCCAGCAGTTTAGGACAGGGGGCACGAGAGACCCAGTACTTC. Translated, this gives CASSLGQGARETQYF.